The 15 T cell receptor beta chains below were found in one sample sequenced in a study of blood T cell repertoires in COVID-19. Sequenced by immunoSEQ multiplex PCR; TCRdb stores in-frame clones only, minus some. The sample has approximately 250,000 clones, around 86% seen once. Sequenced input: peripheral blood. The receptors were sampled from a man in his forties or fifties with active or convalescent COVID-19.

This clone has a single count. The V and J genes are TRBV9 and TRBJ2-7, with TRBD1 matching 7 bases. Germline-derived CDR1 and CDR2 are SGDLS and YYNGEE. The ends lost 3 bases at V and 4 bases at J; junction bases unmatched: 7. The CDR3 has 14 residues. CDR3 amino acids: CASSATGARYEQYF. The CDR3 bases are TGTGCCAGCAGCGCTACAGGGGCGCGGTACGAGCAGTACTTC. Full variable domain (missing parts from reference TRBV9 and TRBJ2-7): DSGVTQTPKHLITATGQRVTLRCSPRSGDLSVYWYQQSLDQGLQFLIQYYNGEERAKGNILERFSAQQFPDLHSELNLSSLELGDSALYFCASSATGARYEQYFGPGTRLTVT.

The CDR3 loop is CASSQERFLAGEQYF. CDR3 sequence (DNA): TGCGCCAGCAGCCAAGAGAGGTTCCTCGCCGGCGAGCAGTACTTC. The gene calls are TRBV4-1 and TRBJ2-7; no firm D call. Trimming removed 0 bases from V and 6 bases from J, with 15 bases in between. The germline V gene encodes CDR1 MGHRA and CDR2 YSYEKL. CDR3 length: 15 residues.

The rearrangement links TRBV19 to TRBJ2-6; 8 positions match TRBD1. The J segment lost 1 base and the V segment lost 3 bases, leaving 8 bases of the junction unmatched. CDR3 size: 18 residues. Looked up from germline, CDR1 is LNHDA and CDR2 is SQIVND (reference sequence). For the CDR3, the DNA is TGTGCCAGTAGTATCCCCTGGGGACAGGTATCTGGGGCCAACGTCCTGACTTTC. Translating it yields CASSIPWGQVSGANVLTF.

The gene calls are TRBV19 and TRBJ2-1; D is uncertain. Trimming pared 10 bases from V and 0 bases from J, leaving 4 bases between. Germline V gene data show CDR1 as LNHDA and CDR2 as SQIVND (reference sequence). CDR3 length: 11 amino acids. The CDR3 DNA is TGTGCCACCGTCTCCTACAATGAGCAGTTCTTC. Encoded protein: CATVSYNEQFF.

The CDR3 protein is CASSLGADRDRGNTEAFF. CDR3 nucleotides: TGTGCCAGCAGCTTGGGGGCCGACCGGGACAGGGGCAATACTGAAGCTTTCTTT. The chain joins TRBV5-6 to TRBJ1-1, with 10 bases fitting TRBD1. The length of the CDR3 is 18 residues. CDR1 is SGHDT, CDR2 YYEEEE, per germline. V was pared by 0 bases and J by 5 bases, with 13 bases of the junction left unmatched.

This clone was detected a few times. V and J are TRBV7-9 and TRBJ2-7; a possible D gene is TRBD2 (6 bases). The V and J ends lost 1 base and 6 bases respectively, with 10 bases between them. The CDR3 has 13 amino acids. The germline V gene encodes CDR1 SEHNR and CDR2 FQNEAQ (reference sequence). The CDR3 sequence: CASSLGLDTEQYF. The CDR3, as DNA: TGTGCCAGCAGCTTAGGACTAGACACCGAGCAGTACTTC. Filled out from reference TRBV7-9 and TRBJ2-7, the complete variable domain reads DTGVSQNPRHKITKRGQNVTFRCDPISEHNRLYWYRQTLGQGPEFLTYFQNEAQLEKSRLLSDRFSAERPKGSFSTLEIQRTEQGDSAMYLCASSLGLDTEQYFGPGTRLTVT.

The chain is built from TRBV7-6 and TRBJ1-1; D may be TRBD1 (5 bases). Germline values: CDR1 SGHVS, CDR2 FNYEAQ. The CDR3 totals 15 residues. Between the trimmed V and J ends, which lost 5 bases and 1 base, there was a span of 14 bases. CDR3 in DNA: TGTGCCAGCAGCCCTACGGGCGGGGCGAACACTGAAGCTTTCTTT. It yields the protein CASSPTGGANTEAFF.

J is TRBJ1-1 and V is TRBV18; D not certain. There are 13 residues in the CDR3. V lost 5 bases and J lost 5, with 12 bases in between. Germline values: CDR1 KGHSH, CDR2 LQKENI. CDR3 bases: TGTGCCAGCTCAACCGGGTCTCGGACTGAAGCTTTCTTT. Translating gives CASSTGSRTEAFF.

The chain is built from TRBV6-5 and TRBJ2-3; D unclear. The CDR3 loop spans 13 amino acids. V lost 2 bases and J lost 4, with 7 bases in between. Germline CDR1 is MNHEY and CDR2 is SVGAGI. The CDR3 nucleotides read TGTGCCAGCAGTTACCGGGTGCCAGATACGCAGTATTTT. Protein product: CASSYRVPDTQYF.

This chain joins TRBV6-5 and TRBJ1-5, with D perhaps matching TRBD1 (5 bases). The CDR3 loop spans 15 amino acids. Trimming pared 8 bases from V and 1 base from J, leaving 15 bases between. Germline V lookup: CDR1 MNHEY, CDR2 SVGAGI. The CDR3 DNA sequence: TGTGCCAGCTATCGACAGCCAGGGAGCAATCAGCCCCAGCATTTT. Translating it yields CASYRQPGSNQPQHF.

The CDR3 nucleotides are TGTGCCAGCAGTGGGCCAGGGGGCACGGGCAATCAGCCCCAGCATTTT. It codes for CASSGPGGTGNQPQHF. This sequence joins TRBV6-1 and TRBJ1-5; 8 nucleotides agree with TRBD1. Germline CDR1 is MNHNS and CDR2 is SASEGT. The CDR3 covers 16 residues. Germline trimming cut 4 bases from V and 2 bases from J; bases unmatched to any gene: 7.

The chain recombines TRBV19 with TRBJ1-4; 8 bases are shared with TRBD1. V trimming: 8 bases; J trimming: 6 bases; junction bases outside the gene matches: 8. This CDR3 contains 14 residues. CDR1 and CDR2 from the germline V gene are LNHDA and SQIVND (reference sequence). CDR3 region: CASQDRGVDEKLFF. For the CDR3, the DNA is TGTGCCAGTCAAGACAGGGGAGTCGATGAAAAACTGTTTTTT.

V gene TRBV14 combines with J gene TRBJ1-2; D not resolved. This CDR3 comprises 12 residues. V was shortened by 1 base and J by 7 bases, with 7 bases between the two germline ends. Germline V gives CDR1 SGHDN, CDR2 FVKESK. CDR3 coding DNA: TGTGCCAGCAGCCAAGTGGAGAGTGGCTACACCTTC. Its protein is CASSQVESGYTF.

Turning to this clone: A junction end diverges from the germline sequence, so it may reflect a read error. J is TRBJ1-3 and V is TRBV7-7, with 7 bases matching TRBD1. The CDR3 is made up of 15 amino acids. The germline V gene encodes CDR1 SSHAT and CDR2 FNYEAQ (reference sequence). Here the CDR3 reads CASIRRQGSGNTIYF. DNA of the CDR3: TGTGCTAGCATACGGCGACAGGGATCTGGAAACACCATATATTTT.

This chain uses TRBV9 with TRBJ1-5; 7 bases agree with TRBD1. Germline values: CDR1 SGDLS, CDR2 YYNGEE. The CDR3 loop spans 14 amino acids. With 2 bases clipped from V and 5 bases from J, the junction kept 4 bases outside the gene matches. The CDR3 sequence: CASSVAGGHQPQHF. In nucleotides, the CDR3 is TGTGCCAGCAGCGTCGCAGGGGGTCATCAGCCCCAGCATTTT.